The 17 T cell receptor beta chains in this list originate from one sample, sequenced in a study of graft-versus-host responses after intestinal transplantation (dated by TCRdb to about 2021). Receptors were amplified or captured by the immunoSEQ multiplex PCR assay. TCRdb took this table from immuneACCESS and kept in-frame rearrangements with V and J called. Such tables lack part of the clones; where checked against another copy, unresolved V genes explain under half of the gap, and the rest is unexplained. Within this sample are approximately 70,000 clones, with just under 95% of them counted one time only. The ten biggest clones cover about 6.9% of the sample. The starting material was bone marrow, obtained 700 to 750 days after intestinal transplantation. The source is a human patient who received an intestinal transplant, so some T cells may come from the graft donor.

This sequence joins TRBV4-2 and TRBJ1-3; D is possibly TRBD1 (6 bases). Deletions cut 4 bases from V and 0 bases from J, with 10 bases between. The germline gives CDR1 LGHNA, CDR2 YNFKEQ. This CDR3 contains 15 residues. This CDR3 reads CASSPRGGSGNTIYF. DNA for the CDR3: TGTGCCAGCAGCCCCAGGGGTGGCTCTGGAAACACCATATATTTT.

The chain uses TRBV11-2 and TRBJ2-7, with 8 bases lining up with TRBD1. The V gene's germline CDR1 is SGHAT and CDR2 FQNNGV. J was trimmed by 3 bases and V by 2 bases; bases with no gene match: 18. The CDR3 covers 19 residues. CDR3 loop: CASSLRPINLGQGLYEQYF. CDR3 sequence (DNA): TGTGCCAGCAGCTTACGCCCAATAAACCTAGGACAGGGTCTCTACGAGCAGTACTTC.

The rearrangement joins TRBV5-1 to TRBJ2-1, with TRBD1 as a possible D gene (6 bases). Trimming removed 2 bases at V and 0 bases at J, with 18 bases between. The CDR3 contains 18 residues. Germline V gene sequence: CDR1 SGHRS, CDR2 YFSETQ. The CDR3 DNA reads TGCGCCAGCAGCTTCTTAGGTGCCGGGACAAGCTCCTACAATGAGCAGTTCTTC. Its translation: CASSFLGAGTSSYNEQFF. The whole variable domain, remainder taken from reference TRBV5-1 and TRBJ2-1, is KAGVTQTPRYLIKTRGQQVTLSCSPISGHRSVSWYQQTPGQGLQFLFEYFSETQRNKGNFPGRFSGRQFSNSRSEMNVSTLELGDSALYLCASSFLGAGTSSYNEQFFGPGTRLTVL.

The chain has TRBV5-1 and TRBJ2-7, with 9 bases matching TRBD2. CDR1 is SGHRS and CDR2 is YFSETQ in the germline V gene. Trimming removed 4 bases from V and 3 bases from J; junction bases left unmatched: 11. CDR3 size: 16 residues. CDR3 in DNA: TGCGCCAGCAGCCCTGACCTAGCGGGGAAGGGCTACGAGCAGTACTTC. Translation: CASSPDLAGKGYEQYF.

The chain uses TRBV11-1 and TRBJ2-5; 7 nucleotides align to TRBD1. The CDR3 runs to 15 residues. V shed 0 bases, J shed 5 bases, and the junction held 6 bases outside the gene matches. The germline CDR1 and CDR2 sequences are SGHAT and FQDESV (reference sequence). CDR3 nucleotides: TGTGCCAGCAGCTTAGCGATGACAGGGTCCGAGACCCAGTACTTC. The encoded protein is CASSLAMTGSETQYF.

CDR3 DNA sequence: TGTGCCAGCAGCGCCCCGGGCTCTAATGAAAAACTGTTTTTT. Translating it yields CASSAPGSNEKLFF. The rearrangement uses TRBV9 and TRBJ1-4, with D hard to call. The V end lost 3 bases, the J end lost 3 bases, and 9 bases lay between the germline ends. CDR1 SGDLS and CDR2 YYNGEE come from the germline V gene. This CDR3 is 14 amino acids long.

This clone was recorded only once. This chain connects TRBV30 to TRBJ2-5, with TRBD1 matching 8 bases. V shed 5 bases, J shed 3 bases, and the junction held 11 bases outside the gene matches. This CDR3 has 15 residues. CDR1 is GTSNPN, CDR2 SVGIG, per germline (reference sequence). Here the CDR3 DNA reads TGTGCCTGGGGCCTCTGGTGGACAGGGAAAGAGACCCAGTACTTC. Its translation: CAWGLWWTGKETQYF.

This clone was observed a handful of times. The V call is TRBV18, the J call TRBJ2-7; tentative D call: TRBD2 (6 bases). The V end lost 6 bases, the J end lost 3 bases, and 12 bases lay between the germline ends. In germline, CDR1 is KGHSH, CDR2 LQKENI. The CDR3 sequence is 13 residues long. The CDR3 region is CASSLAELYEQYF. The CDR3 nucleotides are TGTGCCAGCTCGTTAGCGGAGCTCTACGAGCAGTACTTC.

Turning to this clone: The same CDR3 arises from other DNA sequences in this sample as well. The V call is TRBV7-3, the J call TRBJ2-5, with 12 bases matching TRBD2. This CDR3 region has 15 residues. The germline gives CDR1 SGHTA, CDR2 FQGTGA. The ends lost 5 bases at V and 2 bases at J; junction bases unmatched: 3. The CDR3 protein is CASSATSGGQETQYF. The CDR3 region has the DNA TGTGCCAGCAGCGCGACTAGCGGGGGACAAGAGACCCAGTACTTC.

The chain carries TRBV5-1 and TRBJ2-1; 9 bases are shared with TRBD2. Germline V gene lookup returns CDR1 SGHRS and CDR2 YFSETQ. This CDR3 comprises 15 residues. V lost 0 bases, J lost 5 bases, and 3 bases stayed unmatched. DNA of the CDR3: TGCGCCAGCAGCTTGGCGTCTAGCGGGAACAATGAGCAGTTCTTC. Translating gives CASSLASSGNNEQFF.

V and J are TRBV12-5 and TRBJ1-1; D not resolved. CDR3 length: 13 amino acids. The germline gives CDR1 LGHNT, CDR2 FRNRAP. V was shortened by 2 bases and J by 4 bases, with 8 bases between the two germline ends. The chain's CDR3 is CASGLSTITEAFF. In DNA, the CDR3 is TGTGCTAGTGGTTTGTCAACGATCACTGAAGCTTTCTTT.

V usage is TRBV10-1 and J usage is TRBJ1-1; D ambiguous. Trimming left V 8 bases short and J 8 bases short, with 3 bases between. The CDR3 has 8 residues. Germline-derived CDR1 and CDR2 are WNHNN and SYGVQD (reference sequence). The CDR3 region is CASEEAFF. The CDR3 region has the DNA TGCGCCAGCGAAGAAGCTTTCTTT.

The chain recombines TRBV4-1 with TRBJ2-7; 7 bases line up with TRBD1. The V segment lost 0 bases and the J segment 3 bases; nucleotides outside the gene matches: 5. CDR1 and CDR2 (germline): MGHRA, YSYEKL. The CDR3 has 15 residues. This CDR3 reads CASSQEPRDSYEQYF. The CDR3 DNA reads TGCGCCAGCAGCCAAGAACCCAGGGACAGCTACGAGCAGTACTTC.

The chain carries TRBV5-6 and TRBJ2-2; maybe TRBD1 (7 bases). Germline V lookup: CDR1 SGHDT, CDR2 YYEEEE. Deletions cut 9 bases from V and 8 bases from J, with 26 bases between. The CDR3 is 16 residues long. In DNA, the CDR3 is TGTGCCACACAACGCAGGGGGGAAGAAATAAAAGGGGAGCTGTTTTTT. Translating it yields CATQRRGEEIKGELFF.

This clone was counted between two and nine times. In nucleotides, the CDR3 is TGTGCCAGCACCACAGTCCCAGACTATTATGGCTACACCTTC. Protein: CASTTVPDYYGYTF. The rearrangement uses TRBV6-6 and TRBJ1-2; D ambiguous. The V gene lost 7 bases and the J gene lost 5 bases, with 17 bases spanning the gap. Germline CDR1 and CDR2: MNHNY and SVGAGI (reference sequence). This CDR3 contains 14 residues.

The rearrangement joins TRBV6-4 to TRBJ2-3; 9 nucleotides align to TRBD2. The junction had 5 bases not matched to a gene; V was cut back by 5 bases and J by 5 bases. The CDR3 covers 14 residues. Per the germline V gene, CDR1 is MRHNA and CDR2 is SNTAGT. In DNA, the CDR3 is TGTGCCAGCAGTCCCGGGCGGGAGGGAGATACGCAGTATTTT. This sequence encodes CASSPGREGDTQYF.

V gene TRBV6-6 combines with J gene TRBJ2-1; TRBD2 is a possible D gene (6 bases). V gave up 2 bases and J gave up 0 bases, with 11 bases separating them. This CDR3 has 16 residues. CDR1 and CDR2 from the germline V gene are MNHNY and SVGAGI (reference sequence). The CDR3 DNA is TGTGCCAGCAGTTACGGGGGGATCGGCTCCTACAATGAGCAGTTCTTC. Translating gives CASSYGGIGSYNEQFF.